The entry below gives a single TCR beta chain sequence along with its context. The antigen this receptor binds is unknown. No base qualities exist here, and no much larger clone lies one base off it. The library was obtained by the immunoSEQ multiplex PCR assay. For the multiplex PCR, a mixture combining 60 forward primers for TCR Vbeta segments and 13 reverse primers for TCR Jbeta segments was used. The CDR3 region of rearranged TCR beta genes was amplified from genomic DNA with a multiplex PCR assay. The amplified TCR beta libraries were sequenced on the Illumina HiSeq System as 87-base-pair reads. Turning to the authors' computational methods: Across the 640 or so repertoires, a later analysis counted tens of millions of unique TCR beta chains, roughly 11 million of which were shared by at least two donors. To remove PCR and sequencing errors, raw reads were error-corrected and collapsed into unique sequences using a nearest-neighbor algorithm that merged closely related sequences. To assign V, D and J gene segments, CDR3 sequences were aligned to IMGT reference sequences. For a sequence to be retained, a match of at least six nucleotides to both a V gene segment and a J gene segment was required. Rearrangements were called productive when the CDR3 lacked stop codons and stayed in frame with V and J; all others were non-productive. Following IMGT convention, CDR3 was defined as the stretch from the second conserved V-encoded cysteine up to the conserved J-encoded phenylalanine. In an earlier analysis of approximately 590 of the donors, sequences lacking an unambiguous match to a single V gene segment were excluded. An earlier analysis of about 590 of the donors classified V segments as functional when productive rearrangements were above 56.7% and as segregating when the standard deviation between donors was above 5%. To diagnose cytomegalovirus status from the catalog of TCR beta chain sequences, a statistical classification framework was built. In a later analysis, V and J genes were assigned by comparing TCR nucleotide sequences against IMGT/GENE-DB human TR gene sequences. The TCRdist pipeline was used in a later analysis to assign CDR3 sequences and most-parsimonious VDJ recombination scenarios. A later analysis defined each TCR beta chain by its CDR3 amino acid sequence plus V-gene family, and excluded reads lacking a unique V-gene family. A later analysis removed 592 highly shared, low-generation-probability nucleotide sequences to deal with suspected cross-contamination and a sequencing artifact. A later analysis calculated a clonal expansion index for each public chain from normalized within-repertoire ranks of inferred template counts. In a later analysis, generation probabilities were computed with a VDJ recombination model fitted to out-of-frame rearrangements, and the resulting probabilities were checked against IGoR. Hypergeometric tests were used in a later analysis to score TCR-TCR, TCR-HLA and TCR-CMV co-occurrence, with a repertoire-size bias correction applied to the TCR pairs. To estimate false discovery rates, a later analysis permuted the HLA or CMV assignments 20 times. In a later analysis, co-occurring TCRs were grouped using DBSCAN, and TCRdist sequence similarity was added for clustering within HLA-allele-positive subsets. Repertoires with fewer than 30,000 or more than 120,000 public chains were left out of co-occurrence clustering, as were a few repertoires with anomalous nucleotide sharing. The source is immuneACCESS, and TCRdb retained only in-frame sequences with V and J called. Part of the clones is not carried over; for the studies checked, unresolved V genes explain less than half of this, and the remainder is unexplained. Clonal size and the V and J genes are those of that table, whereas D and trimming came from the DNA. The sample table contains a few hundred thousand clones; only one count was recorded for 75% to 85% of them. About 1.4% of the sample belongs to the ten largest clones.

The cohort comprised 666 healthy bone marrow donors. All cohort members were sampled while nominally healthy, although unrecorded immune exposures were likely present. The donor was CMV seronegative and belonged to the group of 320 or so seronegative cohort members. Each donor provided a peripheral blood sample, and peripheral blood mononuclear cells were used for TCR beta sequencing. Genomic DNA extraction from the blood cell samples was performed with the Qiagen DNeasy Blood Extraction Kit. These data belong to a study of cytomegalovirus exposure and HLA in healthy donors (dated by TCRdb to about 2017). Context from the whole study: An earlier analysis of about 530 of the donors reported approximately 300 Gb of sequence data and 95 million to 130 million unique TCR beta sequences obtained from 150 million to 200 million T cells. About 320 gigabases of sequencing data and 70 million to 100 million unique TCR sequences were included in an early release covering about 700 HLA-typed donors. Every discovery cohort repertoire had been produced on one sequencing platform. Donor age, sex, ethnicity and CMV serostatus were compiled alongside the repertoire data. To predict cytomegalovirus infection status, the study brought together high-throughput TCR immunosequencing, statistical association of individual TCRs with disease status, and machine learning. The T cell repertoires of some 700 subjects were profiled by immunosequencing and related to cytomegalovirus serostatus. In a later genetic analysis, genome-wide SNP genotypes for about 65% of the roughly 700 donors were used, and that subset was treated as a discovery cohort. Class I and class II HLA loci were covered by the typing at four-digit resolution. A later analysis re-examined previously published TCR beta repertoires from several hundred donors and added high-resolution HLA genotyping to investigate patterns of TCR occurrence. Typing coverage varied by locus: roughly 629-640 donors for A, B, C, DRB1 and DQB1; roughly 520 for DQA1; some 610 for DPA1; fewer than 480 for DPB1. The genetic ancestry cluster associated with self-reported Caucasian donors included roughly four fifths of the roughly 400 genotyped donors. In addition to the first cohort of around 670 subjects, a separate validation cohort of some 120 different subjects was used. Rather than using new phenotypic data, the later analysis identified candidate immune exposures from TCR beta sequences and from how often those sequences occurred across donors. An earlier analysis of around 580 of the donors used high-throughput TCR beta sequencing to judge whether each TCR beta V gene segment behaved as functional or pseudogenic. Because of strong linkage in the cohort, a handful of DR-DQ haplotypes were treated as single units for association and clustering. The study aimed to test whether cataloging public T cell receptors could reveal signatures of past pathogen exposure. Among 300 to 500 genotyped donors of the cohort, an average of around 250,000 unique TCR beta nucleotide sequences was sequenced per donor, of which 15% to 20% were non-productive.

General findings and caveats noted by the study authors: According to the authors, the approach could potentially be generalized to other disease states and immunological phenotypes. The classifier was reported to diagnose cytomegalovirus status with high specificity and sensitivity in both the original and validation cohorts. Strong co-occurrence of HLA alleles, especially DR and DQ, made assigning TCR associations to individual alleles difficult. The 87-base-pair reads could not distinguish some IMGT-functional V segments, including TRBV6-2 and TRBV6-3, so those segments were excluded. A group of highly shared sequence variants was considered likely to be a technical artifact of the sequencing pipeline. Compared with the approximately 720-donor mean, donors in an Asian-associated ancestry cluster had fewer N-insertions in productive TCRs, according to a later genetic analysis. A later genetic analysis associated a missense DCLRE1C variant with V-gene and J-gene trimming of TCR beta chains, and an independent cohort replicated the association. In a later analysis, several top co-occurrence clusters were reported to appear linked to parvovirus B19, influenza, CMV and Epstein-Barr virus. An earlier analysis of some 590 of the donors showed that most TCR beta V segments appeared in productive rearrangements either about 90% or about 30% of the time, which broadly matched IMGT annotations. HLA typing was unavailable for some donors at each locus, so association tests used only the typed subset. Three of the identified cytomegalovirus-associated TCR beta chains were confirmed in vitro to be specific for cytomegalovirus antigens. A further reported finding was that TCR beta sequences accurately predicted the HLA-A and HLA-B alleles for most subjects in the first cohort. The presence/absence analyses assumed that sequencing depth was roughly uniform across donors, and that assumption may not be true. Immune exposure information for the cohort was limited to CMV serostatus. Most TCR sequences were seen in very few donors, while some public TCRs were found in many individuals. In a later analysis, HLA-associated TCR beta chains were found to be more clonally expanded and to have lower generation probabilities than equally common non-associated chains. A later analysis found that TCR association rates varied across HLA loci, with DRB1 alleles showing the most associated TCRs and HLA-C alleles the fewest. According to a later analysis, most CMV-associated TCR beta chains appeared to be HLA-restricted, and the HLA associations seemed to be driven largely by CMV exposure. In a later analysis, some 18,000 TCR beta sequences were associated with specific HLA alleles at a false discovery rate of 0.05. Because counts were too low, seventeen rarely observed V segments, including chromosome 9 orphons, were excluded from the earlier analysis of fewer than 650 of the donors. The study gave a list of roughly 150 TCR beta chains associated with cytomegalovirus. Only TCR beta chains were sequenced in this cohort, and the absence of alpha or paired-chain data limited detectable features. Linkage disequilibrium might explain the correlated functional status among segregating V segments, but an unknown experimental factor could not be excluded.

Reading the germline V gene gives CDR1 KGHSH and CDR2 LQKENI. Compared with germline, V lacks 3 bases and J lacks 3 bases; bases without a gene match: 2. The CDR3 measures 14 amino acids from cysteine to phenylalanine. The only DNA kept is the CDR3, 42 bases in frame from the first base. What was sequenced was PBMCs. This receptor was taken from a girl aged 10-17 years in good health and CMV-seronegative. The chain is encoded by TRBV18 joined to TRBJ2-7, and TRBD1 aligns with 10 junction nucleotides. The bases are TGTGCCAGCTCACCCCGGGACAGGGGCTACGAGCAGTACTTC. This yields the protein CASSPRDRGYEQYF.